Shown below are 8 T cell receptor beta chains from a single sample sequenced in a study of CD8+CD57+ T cells in acquired aplastic anemia. Patients who underwent sequencing had shown CD8+CD57+ cell expansion by flow cytometry. CDR3 and TCR beta VDJ profiling relied on a genomic DNA template. TCRdb passed the reads through MiXCR, listing each CDR3 protein once. The sample holds 55,000 to 60,000 distinct CDR3 sequences, about 56% seen once. Sequencing was done on a sample of sorted CD4+, CD8+, or CD8+CD57+ T cells (not recorded which) from PBMCs. The receptors were gathered from a human donor with aplastic anemia.

The table lists this clonotype with many counts. The V and J genes are TRBV7-8 and TRBJ2-3; 14 nucleotides line up with TRBD2. This CDR3 has 16 residues. Looked up from germline, CDR1 is SGHVS and CDR2 is FQNEAQ. J was trimmed by 4 bases and V by 3 bases; bases with no gene match: 3. CDR3 protein: CASSLTSGGAADTQYF. CDR3 DNA sequence: TGTGCCAGCAGCTTGACTAGCGGGGGGGCCGCAGATACGCAGTATTTT.

This clonotype was seen ten or more times. J is TRBJ2-1 and V is TRBV12-3 or TRBV12-4; TRBD1 is a possible D gene (6 bases). The CDR3 contains 13 residues. V lost 5 bases and J lost 11, with 16 bases in between. The CDR3 protein is CASSGQIQGQQFF. The CDR3 coding sequence is TGTGCCAGCAGTGGACAGATACAAGGGCAGCAGTTCTTC.

This clonotype was found a few times. V and J are TRBV25-1 and TRBJ2-1; perhaps TRBD2 as D (6 bases). The germline gives CDR1 MGHDK, CDR2 SYGVNS. The CDR3 contains 14 residues. V lost 1 base and J lost 9, with 13 bases in between. Written as DNA, the CDR3 is TGTGCCAGCAGTGAATCTGGGGACTTGGCTGAGCAGTTCTTC. Amino acid sequence: CASSESGDLAEQFF.

Concerning this clonotype itself: One end of the junction is discordant with germline, which a read error may explain. Here the CDR3 DNA reads TGCGCCTGCAGCTTGTTAAGCCTTGATTATGGCTACACCTTC. It is translated as CACSLLSLDYGYTF. This chain links TRBV5-1 with TRBJ1-2, with D uncertain. There are 14 residues in the CDR3. The germline V gene has CDR1 SGHRS and CDR2 YFSETQ.

The V gene is TRBV3-1, the J gene TRBJ1-6; no firm D call. The germline CDR1 and CDR2 sequences are LGHDT and YNNKEL (reference sequence). There are 15 residues in the CDR3. Trimming took off 0 bases at V and 10 bases at J, with 13 bases between the two ends. The CDR3 sequence: CASSQDPLPGSPLHF. CDR3 coding DNA: TGTGCCAGCAGCCAAGACCCGTTGCCGGGGTCACCCCTCCACTTT.

V gene TRBV2 combines with J gene TRBJ1-2; 7 bases are a match to TRBD1. This CDR3 has 12 residues. The junction had 4 bases not matched to a gene; V was cut back by 6 bases and J by 6 bases. Germline V lookup: CDR1 SNHLY, CDR2 FYNNEI. Here the CDR3 DNA reads TGTGCCAGCAGCGGACAGGTGCATGGCTACACCTTC. Amino acids: CASSGQVHGYTF. The full variable domain, completed using reference TRBV2 and TRBJ1-2, is EPEVTQTPSHQVTQMGQEVILRCVPISNHLYFYWYRQILGQKVEFLVSFYNNEISEKSEIFDDQFSVERPDGSNFTLKIRSTKLEDSAMYFCASSGQVHGYTFGSGTRLTVV.

This clonotype was observed at least ten times. The V and J genes are TRBV15 and TRBJ2-1; D gene ambiguous. The CDR3 runs to 17 residues. V shed 3 bases and J shed 4 bases, with 19 bases lying between them. Germline lookup yields CDR1 LNHNV and CDR2 YYDKDF (reference sequence). This CDR3 reads CATSRAFLPTEYNEQFF. CDR3 sequence (DNA): TGTGCCACCAGCAGGGCCTTTCTACCAACAGAATACAATGAGCAGTTCTTC.

The chain has TRBV4-3 and TRBJ1-2; possible D gene TRBD1, 5 bases. The CDR3 has 15 amino acids. Trimming took 0 bases from V and 5 from J, leaving 13 bases between them. Germline V gene sequence: CDR1 LGHNA, CDR2 YSLEER. The CDR3 sequence: CASSQEGTTRYGYTF. Written as DNA, the CDR3 is TGCGCCAGCAGCCAAGAGGGGACCACCAGGTATGGCTACACCTTC.